This entry lists 5 T cell receptor beta chains sequenced from one sample in a study of radiation and T cells in renal cell carcinoma. The time point was: blood 4 weeks post-SBRT, at nephrectomy. As to treatment: 15 Gy SBRT to primary tumor, nephrectomy 4 weeks later. Sequencing used immunoSEQ multiplex PCR; TCRdb keeps in-frame clones, though not all of them. The sample has roughly 90,000 clones, 85% seen once. The source was blood, collected from a patient whose treatment included radiotherapy and nephrectomy. The receptors originated from a man aged 50 to 60 with renal cell carcinoma.

V and J are TRBV7-9 and TRBJ2-1, with TRBD2 matching over 10 bases. Germline-derived CDR1 and CDR2 are SEHNR and FQNEAQ (reference sequence). V lost 5 bases to trimming and J lost 5 bases; unmatched junction nucleotides: 6. CDR3 length: 15 amino acids. CDR3 amino acids: CASSHSGGLNNEQFF. The DNA of the CDR3 is TGTGCCAGCAGCCATAGCGGGGGGCTAAACAATGAGCAGTTCTTC.

A note on this clone: A read error is likely, as this CDR3 ends without the conserved phenylalanine or tryptophan. The DNA is left out, because the CDR3 cannot be placed on it with certainty; the CDR3 is given as TCRdb lists it. The chain combines TRBV2 with TRBJ1-1. CDR1 SNHLY and CDR2 FYNNEI come from the germline V gene. The CDR3 totals 11 residues, both ends included. The CDR3 here is CASRGTVPEGI.

The chain is built from TRBV9 and TRBJ1-3; unclear D gene. Germline-derived CDR1 and CDR2 are SGDLS and YYNGEE. This CDR3 is built from 16 residues. The V and J ends lost 0 bases and 0 bases respectively, with 10 bases between them. Written as DNA, the CDR3 is TGTGCCAGCAGCGTAGTTGGGCAGATCTCTGGAAACACCATATATTTT. Protein: CASSVVGQISGNTIYF.

V usage is TRBV6-5 and J usage is TRBJ2-7; no reliable D call. The CDR3 is 14 amino acids. Trimming took 4 bases from V and 7 from J, leaving 17 bases between them. Germline assignment: CDR1 MNHEY and CDR2 SVGAGI. CDR3 loop: CASSSRALIGEQYF. In DNA, the CDR3 is TGTGCCAGCAGTTCTCGGGCCCTGATAGGGGAGCAGTACTTC.

This rearrangement joins TRBV7-8 to TRBJ2-1; 9 nucleotides line up with TRBD2. The CDR3 has 16 residues. CDR1 and CDR2 from the germline V gene are SGHVS and FQNEAQ. The trim removed 6 bases at V and 0 bases at J, leaving 6 bases unmatched. CDR3 region: CASSQSGRSSYNEQFF. CDR3 nucleotide sequence: TGTGCCAGCAGTCAGAGCGGGAGGAGCTCCTACAATGAGCAGTTCTTC.